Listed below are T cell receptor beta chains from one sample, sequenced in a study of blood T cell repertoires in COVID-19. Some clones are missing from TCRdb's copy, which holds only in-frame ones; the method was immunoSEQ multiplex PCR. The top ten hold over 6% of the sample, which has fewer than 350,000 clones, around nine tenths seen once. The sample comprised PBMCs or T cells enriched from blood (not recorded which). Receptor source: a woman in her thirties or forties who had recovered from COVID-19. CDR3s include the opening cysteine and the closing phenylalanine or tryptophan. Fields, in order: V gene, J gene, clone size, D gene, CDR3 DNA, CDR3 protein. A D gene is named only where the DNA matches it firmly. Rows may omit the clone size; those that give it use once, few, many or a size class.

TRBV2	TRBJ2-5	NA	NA	TGTGCCAGCAGCGTCGAAGAGACCCAGTACTTC	CASSVEETQYF
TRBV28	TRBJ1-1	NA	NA	TGTGCCAGCATCGATTGGACAGCATTAAACACTGAAGCTTTCTTT	CASIDWTALNTEAFF
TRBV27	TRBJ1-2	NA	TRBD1	TGTGCCAGCGCACAGACAGGGATTTATGGCTACACCTTC	CASAQTGIYGYTF
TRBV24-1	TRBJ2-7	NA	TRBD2	TGTGCCACCAGTGACCCTAGCGGGAACTCCTACGAGCAGTACTTC	CATSDPSGNSYEQYF
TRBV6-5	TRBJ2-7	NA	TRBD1	TGTGCCAGCAGATCCTACAGGGGGCGCGTGTACGAGCAGTACTTC	CASRSYRGRVYEQYF
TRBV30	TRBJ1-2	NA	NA	TGTGCCTGGAGTGCTCAGGGCGATGGCTACACCTTC	CAWSAQGDGYTF
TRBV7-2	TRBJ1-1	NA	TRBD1	TGTGCCAGCCAGGGGGCGAGGAACACTGAAGCTTTCTTT	CASQGARNTEAFF
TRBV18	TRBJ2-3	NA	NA	TGTGCCAGCTCACCCTACGACTTCACCCAGACCACAGATACGCAGTATTTT	CASSPYDFTQTTDTQYF
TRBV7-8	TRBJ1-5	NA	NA	TGTGCCAGCAGCTCACAGGGCCATCAGCCCCAGCATTTT	CASSSQGHQPQHF
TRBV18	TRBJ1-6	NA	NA	TGTGCCAGCTCACCACAGGGATCTAGGGGTAATTCACCCCTCCACTTT	CASSPQGSRGNSPLHF
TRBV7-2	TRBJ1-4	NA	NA	TGTGCCAGCAGCTTAGGTTTTGCGCTTGGTGAAAAACTGTTTTTT	CASSLGFALGEKLFF
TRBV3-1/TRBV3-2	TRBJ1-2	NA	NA	TGTGCCAGCAGCCAAGATCTGAGGTCCTCTAACTATGGCTACACCTTC	CASSQDLRSSNYGYTF
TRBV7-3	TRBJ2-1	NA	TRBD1	TGTGCCAGCAGCTTAGGACAGGGGAACAATGAGCAGTTCTTC	CASSLGQGNNEQFF
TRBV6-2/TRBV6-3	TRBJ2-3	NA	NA	TGTGCCAGCAGCCCCTTGAGCGGGTCGAGCACAGATACGCAGTATTTT	CASSPLSGSSTDTQYF
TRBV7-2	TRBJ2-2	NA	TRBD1	TGTGCCAGCAGCCCGACAGGGGGCGGAGGTGCGAACACCGGGGAGCTGTTTTTT	CASSPTGGGGANTGELFF
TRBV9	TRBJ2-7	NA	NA	TGTGCCAGCAGCGCGTCCGTGGCTAGCTCCCACGAGCAGTACTTC	CASSASVASSHEQYF
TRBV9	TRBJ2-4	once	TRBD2	TGTGCCAGCAGCCCCCTTGCGGGAGTGGGGAACATTCAGTACTTC	CASSPLAGVGNIQYF
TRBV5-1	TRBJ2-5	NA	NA	TGCGCCAGCAGCTTTCTGGGCGGGGTGATGGGGCAAGAGACCCAGTACTTC	CASSFLGGVMGQETQYF
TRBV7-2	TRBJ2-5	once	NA	TGTGCCAGCAGCTCTGGGGGCTGGGAGACCCAGTACTTC	CASSSGGWETQYF
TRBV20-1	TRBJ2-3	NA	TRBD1	TGCAGTGCTAGTAGGGGGCGACAGACGGGGGATACGCAGTATTTT	CSASRGRQTGDTQYF
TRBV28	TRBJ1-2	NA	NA	TGTGCCAGCAGTTTAGCCCTCAGGGTCCATGGCTACACCTTC	CASSLALRVHGYTF
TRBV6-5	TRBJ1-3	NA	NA	TGTGCCAGCAGTATAACGGGAAGAAACGGAAACACCATATATTTT	CASSITGRNGNTIYF
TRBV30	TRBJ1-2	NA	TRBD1	TGTGCCTGGAGTCGGGACAGTCCCTATGGCTACACCTTC	CAWSRDSPYGYTF
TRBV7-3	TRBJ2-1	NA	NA	TGTGCCAGCAGCCTCACTAGCCTCAATGAGCAGTTCTTC	CASSLTSLNEQFF
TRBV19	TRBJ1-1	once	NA	TGTGCCAGCCGAGACGGGGGAGCTAAGGACACTGAAGCTTTCTTT	CASRDGGAKDTEAFF
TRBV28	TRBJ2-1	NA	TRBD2	TGTGCCAGCAGTCAACGTAGCGGGAAGTTCTTC	CASSQRSGKFF
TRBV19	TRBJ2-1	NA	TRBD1	TGTGCCAGTAGCTGGGGACAGTTGAATTACAATGAGCAGTTCTTC	CASSWGQLNYNEQFF
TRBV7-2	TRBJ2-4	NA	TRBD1	TGTGCCAGCAGCAGGACAGGACCAAACATTCAGTACTTC	CASSRTGPNIQYF
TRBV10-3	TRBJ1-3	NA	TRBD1	TGTGCCATCAAACAGACAGGGGCTGGAAACACCATATATTTT	CAIKQTGAGNTIYF
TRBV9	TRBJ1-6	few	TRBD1	TGTGCCAGCAGCGCCCGACAGGGGAAGGGCTCACCCCTCCACTTT	CASSARQGKGSPLHF
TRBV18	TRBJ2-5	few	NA	TGTGCCAGCTCACCAAAGGGGGAGACCCAGTACTTC	CASSPKGETQYF
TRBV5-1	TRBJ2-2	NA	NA	TGCGCCAGCAGCTTGGCCCCAGTAACGAACACCGGGGAGCTGTTTTTT	CASSLAPVTNTGELFF
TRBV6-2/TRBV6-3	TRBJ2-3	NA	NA	TGTGCCAGCAGTTACAGTCGGGCGGGACCTTTCAGGGATACGCAGTATTTT	CASSYSRAGPFRDTQYF
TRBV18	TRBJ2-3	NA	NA	TGTGCCAGCTTATCGAAGTGGGGCGGCACAGATACGCAGTATTTT	CASLSKWGGTDTQYF
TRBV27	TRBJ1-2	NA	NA	TGTGCCAGCAGTTTAGTAGGCAGGGGCTCCTATGGCTACACCTTC	CASSLVGRGSYGYTF
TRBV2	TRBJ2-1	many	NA	TGTGCCAGCAGAGTTGAGCTAGCAAGGAAGACTGAGCAGTTCTTC	CASRVELARKTEQFF
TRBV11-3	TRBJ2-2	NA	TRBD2	TGTGCCAGCAGCTTAGGGACTAGCGGGAGATCCACCGGGGAGCTGTTTTTT	CASSLGTSGRSTGELFF
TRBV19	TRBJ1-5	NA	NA	TGTGCCAGTAGGCAGTCAGGATATCAGCCCCAGCATTTT	CASRQSGYQPQHF
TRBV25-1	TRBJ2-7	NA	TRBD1	TGTGCCAGCAGTGAAGGGACAGGGGGGGGCGAGCAGTACTTC	CASSEGTGGGEQYF
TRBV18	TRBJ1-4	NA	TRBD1	TGTGCCAGCTCACCAAGACAGGGTGAAAAACTGTTTTTT	CASSPRQGEKLFF